Included here is one TCR beta chain sequence, with context. Which antigen it targets is not known. Base quality data are lacking; no much larger clone is found one base away. The library was prepared using the immunoSEQ multiplex PCR assay. The source is immuneACCESS, and TCRdb retained only in-frame sequences with V and J called. Part of the clones is not carried over; for the studies checked, unresolved V genes explain less than half of this, and the remainder is unexplained. In this sample the table shows about 85,000 clones, about nine tenths of which occur a single time. The top ten clonotypes cover 3% to 4.5% of the sample. The data were taken from a study of control samples from healthy donors and cancer patients (dated by TCRdb to 2019 to 2021). Germline trimming: 4 bases from V, 4 bases from J; junction bases outside gene matches: 6. The germline V gene sets CDR1 to ENHRY and CDR2 to SYGVKD. The cysteine opens and the phenylalanine closes a CDR3 of 14 amino acids. CDR3 DNA only is kept here, 42 bases in frame from base 1.

The material sequenced was blood. The chain joins TRBV10-3 to TRBJ2-5, with 7 bases matching TRBD2. The clonotype was recovered from a woman aged 18-29 years in good health. The CDR3: CAISVTSSRETQYF. The nucleotides read TGTGCCATCAGTGTGACTAGCTCGAGAGAGACCCAGTACTTC.